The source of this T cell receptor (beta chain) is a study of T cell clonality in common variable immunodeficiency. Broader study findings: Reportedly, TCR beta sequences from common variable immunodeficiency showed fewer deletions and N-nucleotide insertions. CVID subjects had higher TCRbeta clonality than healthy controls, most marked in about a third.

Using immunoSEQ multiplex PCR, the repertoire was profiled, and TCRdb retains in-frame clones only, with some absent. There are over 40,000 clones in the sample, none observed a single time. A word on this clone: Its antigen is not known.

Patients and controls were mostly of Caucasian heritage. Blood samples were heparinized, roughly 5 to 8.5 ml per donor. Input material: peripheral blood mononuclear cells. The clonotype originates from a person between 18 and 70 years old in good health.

This chain's CDR3 is CASSRLIGALTNEKLFF. Partial CDR3 DNA: TGTGCCAGCAGTAGATTGATAGGGGCGTTAACTAATGAAAAG. The V call is TRBV2, the J call TRBJ2-2, with D perhaps TRBD1 (5 bases). The DNA ends 3 residues before the CDR3 does, and the rest of the CDR3 is filled in from the germline J gene. The CDR3 extends over 17 amino acids. The V gene's germline CDR1 is SNHLY and CDR2 FYNNEI.